The present TCR beta chain was sequenced within a study of T cell changes during pregnancy in multiple sclerosis. V shed 7 bases and J 2 bases; nucleotides not matched to a gene: 15. The CDR3 consists of 17 residues. From germline, CDR1 is LNHDA and CDR2 SQIVND (reference sequence). Measured with immunoSEQ multiplex PCR; TCRdb has only the in-frame clones, and not every one. The data contain tens of thousands of clones, roughly 94% of them singletons. This TCR was sampled from a female donor with multiple sclerosis, enrolled in a pregnancy study. The rearrangement links TRBV19 to TRBJ1-2; 8 nucleotides agree with TRBD1. The sequenced sample was CD4+ T cells from peripheral blood mononuclear cells, obtained after pregnancy. CDR3 in DNA: TGTGCCAGTAAGCCTATCCAGGGGGCCAAAGGCAACTATGGCTACACCTTC. Protein: CASKPIQGAKGNYGYTF.